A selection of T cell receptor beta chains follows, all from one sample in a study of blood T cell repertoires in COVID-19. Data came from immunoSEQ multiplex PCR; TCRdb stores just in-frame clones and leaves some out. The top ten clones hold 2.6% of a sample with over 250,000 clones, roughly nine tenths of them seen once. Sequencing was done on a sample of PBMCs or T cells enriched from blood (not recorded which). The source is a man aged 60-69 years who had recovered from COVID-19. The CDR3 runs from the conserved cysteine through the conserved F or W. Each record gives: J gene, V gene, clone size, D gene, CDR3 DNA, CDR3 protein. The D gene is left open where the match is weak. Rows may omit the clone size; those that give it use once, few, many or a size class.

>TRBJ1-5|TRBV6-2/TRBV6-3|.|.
TGTGCCAGCAGTTACTGGACTTTTGGCAATCAGCCCCAGCATTTT
CASSYWTFGNQPQHF
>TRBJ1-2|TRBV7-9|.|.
TGTGCCAGCAGCTTAGAACAGGGCTATGGCTACACCTTC
CASSLEQGYGYTF
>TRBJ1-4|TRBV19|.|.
TGTGCCAGTAGTACGATTACAGGGAGATGGGGCGAAAAACTGTTTTTT
CASSTITGRWGEKLFF
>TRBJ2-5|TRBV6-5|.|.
TGTGCCAGCAGTTACGGGGGGGCACGAGAGACCCAGTACTTC
CASSYGGARETQYF
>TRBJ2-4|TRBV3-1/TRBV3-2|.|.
TGTGCCAGCAGCCATCTGTCCGGCGGCTTGTTATACATTCAGTACTTC
CASSHLSGGLLYIQYF
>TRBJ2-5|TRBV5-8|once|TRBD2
TGTGCCAGCAGCTTGAGGCTAGCGGGAGGGCACGGGACCCAGTACTTC
CASSLRLAGGHGTQYF
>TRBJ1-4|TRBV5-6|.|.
TGTGCCAGCAGCTTTCAGGGCCTTGGTAGGGAAAAACTGTTTTTT
CASSFQGLGREKLFF
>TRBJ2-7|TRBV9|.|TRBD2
TGTGCCAGCAGCAGACTAGCGGGGGGTGCCGAGCAGTACTTC
CASSRLAGGAEQYF
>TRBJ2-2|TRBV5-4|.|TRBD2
TGTGCCAGCAGCTTGGTGGCTAGCGGGGATATGAACACCGGGGAGCTGTTTTTT
CASSLVASGDMNTGELFF
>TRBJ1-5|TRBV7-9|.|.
TGTGCCAGCAGCTTAGACAGAAATCAGCCCCAGCATTTT
CASSLDRNQPQHF
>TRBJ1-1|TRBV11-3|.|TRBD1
TGTGCCAGCAGCTTTCCAGGGGGCCTCACTGAAGCTTTCTTT
CASSFPGGLTEAFF
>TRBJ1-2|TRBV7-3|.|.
TGTGCCAGCAGCCCCCTAGGCGGGGGGATCTACACCTTC
CASSPLGGGIYTF
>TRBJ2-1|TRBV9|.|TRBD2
TGTGCCAGCAGCGTAGTGAGCGGGGGGGGTGTTGAGCAGTTCTTC
CASSVVSGGGVEQFF
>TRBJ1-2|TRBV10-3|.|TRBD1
TGTGCCATCAGCCCGACAGGGGGGGCGTATGGCTACACCTTC
CAISPTGGAYGYTF
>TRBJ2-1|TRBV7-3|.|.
TGTGCCAGCAGCCTTGACAGGTCCTATTACAATGAGCAGTTCTTC
CASSLDRSYYNEQFF
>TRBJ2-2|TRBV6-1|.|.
TGTGCCAGCAGTGAATATGGAGTTATCGGGGAGCTGTTTTTT
CASSEYGVIGELFF
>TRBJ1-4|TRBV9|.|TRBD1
TGTGCCAGCAGCGCCGAGACAGGGGGCATCCCCGGGGCAACTAATGAAAAACTGTTTTTT
CASSAETGGIPGATNEKLFF
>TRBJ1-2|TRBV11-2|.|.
TGTGCCAGCAGCGCCAGGTCACAGAGAGACTATGGCTACACCTTC
CASSARSQRDYGYTF
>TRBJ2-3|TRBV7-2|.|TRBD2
TGTGCCAGCAGCTTAGTAGGACTAGCGGGGCCAGGGGGCACAGATACGCAGTATTTT
CASSLVGLAGPGGTDTQYF
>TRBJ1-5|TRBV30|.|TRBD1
TGTGCCTGGAGTCTCGGGACAGGGGAATTCGGTCAGCCCCAGCATTTT
CAWSLGTGEFGQPQHF
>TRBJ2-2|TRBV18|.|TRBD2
TGTGCCAGCTCACCCCAGTTGCCGGGGGGAGGAACTACCGGGGAGCTGTTTTTT
CASSPQLPGGGTTGELFF
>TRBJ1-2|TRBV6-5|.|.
TGTGCCAGCAGTCCCGTGGGGGCGCGGGGCTACACCTTC
CASSPVGARGYTF
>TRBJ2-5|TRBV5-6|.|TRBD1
TGTGCCAGCAGCTTTACGGGACAGGAGACCCAGTACTTC
CASSFTGQETQYF
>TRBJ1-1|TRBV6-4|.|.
TGTGCCAGCAGTGAACTCAATAATGAAGCTTTCTTT
CASSELNNEAFF
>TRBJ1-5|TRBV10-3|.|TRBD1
TGTGCCATCGGTCGGGACAGGGGAGACAATCAGCCCCAGCATTTT
CAIGRDRGDNQPQHF
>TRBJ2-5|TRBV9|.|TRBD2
TGTGCCAGCAGCGTAGCCAGCGGGGGGGCCTGGGAGACCCAGTACTTC
CASSVASGGAWETQYF
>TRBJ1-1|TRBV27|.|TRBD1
TGTGCCAGCAGCCTCAAATTAGGAGACAGGGGCGAGACTGAAGCTTTCTTT
CASSLKLGDRGETEAFF
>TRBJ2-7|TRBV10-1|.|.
TGCGCCAGCAGTGAGCCCGGAGGGAGGAACTCCTACGAGCAGTACTTC
CASSEPGGRNSYEQYF
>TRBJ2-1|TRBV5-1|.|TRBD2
TGCGCCAGCACTAGCGGTGGAGGTAATGAGCAGTTCTTC
CASTSGGGNEQFF
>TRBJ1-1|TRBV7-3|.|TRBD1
TGTGCCAGCAGTCCCGGGACAGGGAGCACTGAAGCTTTCTTT
CASSPGTGSTEAFF
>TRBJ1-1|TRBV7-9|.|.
TGTGCCAGCAGCTTTCAGGCTAACACTGAAGCTTTCTTT
CASSFQANTEAFF
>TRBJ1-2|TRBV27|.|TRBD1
TGTGCCAGCAGTCCCCGACAGGGGGCAGGGTATGGCTACACCTTC
CASSPRQGAGYGYTF
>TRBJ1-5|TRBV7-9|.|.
TGTGCCAGCAGCTTAGTGGGGGCGGGAGGCAATCAGCCCCAGCATTTT
CASSLVGAGGNQPQHF
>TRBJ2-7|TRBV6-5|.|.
TGTGCCAGCAGCCTCAGGAAGGGGGTCGAGCAGTACTTC
CASSLRKGVEQYF
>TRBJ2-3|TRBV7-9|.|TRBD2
TGTGCCAGCAGCTTGGGATTAGCGGGGGCTTCGGATACGCAGTATTTT
CASSLGLAGASDTQYF
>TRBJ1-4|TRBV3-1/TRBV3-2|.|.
TGTGCCAGCAGCTCAGGGGTAACTAATGAAAAACTGTTTTTT
CASSSGVTNEKLFF
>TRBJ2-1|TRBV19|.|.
TGTGCCAGTAGTATAAAGGGGCGGGAGCAGTTCTTC
CASSIKGREQFF
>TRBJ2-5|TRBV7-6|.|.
TGTGCCAGCAGCTTAGGAACCCCCCGAGCCACAGGAGAGACCCAGTACTTC
CASSLGTPRATGETQYF
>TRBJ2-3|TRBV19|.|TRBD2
TGTGCCAGTAGGGACCTGTGGGGGGGACGCACAGATACGCAGTATTTT
CASRDLWGGRTDTQYF
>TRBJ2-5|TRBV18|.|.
TGTGCCAGCTCACCTGGAGAATTGGAGACCCAGTACTTC
CASSPGELETQYF
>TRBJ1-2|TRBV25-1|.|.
TGTGCCAGCACCGAAGGGGCAGGAATGAACTATGGCTACACCTTC
CASTEGAGMNYGYTF
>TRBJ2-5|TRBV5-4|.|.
TGTGCCAGCAGCCCCGCGGGGTTCGTGGAGAAGACCCAGTACTTC
CASSPAGFVEKTQYF